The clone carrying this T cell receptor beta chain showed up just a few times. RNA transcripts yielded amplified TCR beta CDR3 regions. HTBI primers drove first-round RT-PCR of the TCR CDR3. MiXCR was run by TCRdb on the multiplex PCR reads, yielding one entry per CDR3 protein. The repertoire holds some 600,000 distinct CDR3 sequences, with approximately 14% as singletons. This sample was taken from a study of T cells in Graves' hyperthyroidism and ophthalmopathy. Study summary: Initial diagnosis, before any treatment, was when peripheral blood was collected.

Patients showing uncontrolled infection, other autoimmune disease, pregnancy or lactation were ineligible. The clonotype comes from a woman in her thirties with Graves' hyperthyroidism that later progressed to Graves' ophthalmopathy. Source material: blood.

CDR3 protein: CASSQGWGSSYEQYF. CDR3 coding DNA: TGTGCCAGCAGCCAAGGGTGGGGAAGCTCCTACGAGCAGTACTTC. The V call is TRBV3-1, the J call TRBJ2-7; D is ambiguous. CDR1 and CDR2 from the germline V gene are LGHDT and YNNKEL (reference sequence). V shed 1 base and J shed 0 bases, with 10 bases lying between them. The CDR3 length is 15 residues.